This T cell receptor beta chain comes out of a study of blood T cell repertoires in COVID-19 (dated by TCRdb to the early 2020s). With respect to the entire study: Samples covering the acute and convalescent phases of COVID-19 were provided by collaborators in the United States, Italy and Spain. A de-identified subject ID, COVID-19 status, age in years and sex were almost always included in the sample metadata. The repertoires were made available in a free public database intended to serve as a resource for research on the immune response to SARS-CoV-2. Where HLA class I and class II types were available, the types were taken from metadata supplied by the sample provider, not from assay-based typing. Deeply sampled blood TCRbeta repertoires from subjects exposed to, actively infected with, or recovered from COVID-19 were included in the dataset. The prospective study material was composed of cDNA or gDNA derived from T cells, B-cell-depleted T cells, or PBMCs. Samples came from the ongoing ImmuneRACE study (first 160 participants) plus 1,254 subjects from 6 global collaborators.

In the prospective study, participants were roughly 18 to 95 years old, resided in 25 or so geographic areas of the United States, and were enrolled through a virtual design. In the prospective study, cohorts were assigned on the basis of participant-reported clinical history obtained from a screening survey and a study questionnaire. In the prospective study, mobile phlebotomists collected whole blood, serum and a nasopharyngeal or oropharyngeal swab from each participant. Additional blood draws and questionnaires over an approximately two-month period could optionally be provided by prospective study participants. Prospective study blood samples were shipped either frozen or at room temperature before DNA extraction. What the study reported, not specific to this receptor: The quantity of clinical and demographic metadata differed by source and by participant and was supplied without curation.

TCRbeta CDR3 regions were amplified from genomic DNA using the immunoSEQ Assay, a bias-controlled multiplex PCR. On the study's bioinformatics: Nucleated cell counts per sample were estimated from amplification of reference gene primers within the assay. To quantify the absolute abundance of each unique TCRbeta CDR3 rearrangement, sequence reads were collapsed and filtered. Productive Simpson clonality was computed per sample as the square root of Simpson's diversity index over productive rearrangements. In its TCRdb copy, this immuneACCESS table keeps in-frame sequences only and misses some clones. Where compared with another copy, unresolved V genes explain less than half of these, and the others have no known cause. The V and J calls and clone size are taken from that table; D and trimming were inferred from the DNA. Present in this sample are around 130,000 clones, about 83% of which were seen just once. The biggest ten clones account for about 3.7% of the sample.

On this clone: The antigen it recognizes is unknown. No much larger clonotype is one base removed from it; base qualities were not supplied. Distinct nucleotide sequences in the sample also encode this CDR3.

Sample: PBMCs or T cells enriched from blood (not recorded which). The TCR originated in a woman between 50 and 59 years old with acute COVID-19.

The DNA reads as follows: TGTGCCAGCAGTGACAGGGGCTATGGCTACACCTTC. This yields the protein CASSDRGYGYTF. The sequence joins TRBV2 to TRBJ1-2; 6 matching bases give a weak D call of TRBD1. CDR1 SNHLY and CDR2 FYNNEI were looked up in the germline V gene. Taken from cysteine to phenylalanine, the CDR3 has 12 residues. The retained sequence is limited to the CDR3, 36 bases, with the frame set at the first base. The junction shows trimming of 3 bases on V and 4 bases on J, plus 6 bases between the germline ends.